This is a list of T cell receptor beta chains from one sample in a study of T cell repertoires in cytomegalovirus infection. The antigens for these receptors are not known. One entry per CDR3 protein results from TCRdb running MiXCR on the reads. The sample consists of about 700,000 distinct CDR3 sequences, roughly a third of them appearing once. This sample comprised cultured PBMCs, obtained from culture after CMV antigen stimulation. These receptors originate from a human donor in good health (CMV status not recorded). Some clones in this sample may be carry-over from other donors' samples. Both conserved end residues are part of each CDR3. A D gene is named only where the DNA matches it firmly. Rows give clone size only sometimes, using once, few, many, or a class for an expanded clone.

J	D	V	size	DNA	CDR3
TRBJ1-6	NA	TRBV18	NA	TGTGCCAGCTCACCGCAACACCTATGGAATTCACCCCTCCACTTT	CASSPQHLWNSPLHF
TRBJ2-1	NA	TRBV7-4	NA	TGTGCCAGCAGCCGCGGCGAGCGGCCGAATATTCAAGACTACAATGAGCAGTTCTTC	CASSRGERPNIQDYNEQFF
TRBJ2-3	NA	TRBV7-2	many	TGTGCCAGCAGCGTGAGGGGGTGGTATCGCACAGATACGCAGTATTTT	CASSVRGWYRTDTQYF
TRBJ2-3	NA	TRBV4-1	NA	TGCGCCAGCAGCCAGCCGGGACACTCGACAGATACGCAGTATTTT	CASSQPGHSTDTQYF
TRBJ1-2	NA	TRBV18	few	TGTGCCAGCTCACCCATGGGGGGAAACCGCTACACCTTC	CASSPMGGNRYTF
TRBJ2-1	TRBD2	TRBV5-4	few	TGTGCCAGCAGCTCGGGAGGCAGGGCCGGCAATGAGCAGTTCTTC	CASSSGGRAGNEQFF
TRBJ2-3	NA	TRBV7-9	NA	TGTGCCAGCAGCCCCGACGGCCACACAGATACGCAGTATTTT	CASSPDGHTDTQYF
TRBJ2-1	NA	TRBV4-3	NA	TGCGCCAGCAGCCAAGTACCCGCGGGGGCGGATGAGCAGTTCTTC	CASSQVPAGADEQFF
TRBJ1-2	TRBD1	TRBV11-2	NA	TGTGCCAGCAGCCCGGGACAGGGGGTTGCCGCACGCTATGGCTACACCTTC	CASSPGQGVAARYGYTF
TRBJ1-4	NA	TRBV20-1	NA	TGCAGTGTAGGCAGGAGGAATGAAAAACTGTTTTTT	CSVGRRNEKLFF
TRBJ2-1	TRBD2	TRBV6-6	few	TGTGCCAGCAGTGAGACTAGCGGGAATCTCAATGAGCAGTTCTTC	CASSETSGNLNEQFF
TRBJ1-1	TRBD1	TRBV6-6	NA	TGTGCCAGCAGTGCCAGGGGGTTGCAAGCTTTCTTT	CASSARGLQAFF
TRBJ2-7	TRBD2	TRBV6-2/TRBV6-3	NA	TGTGCCAGCAGTTACTCGAACCCGAGGGAGAGAGGTAGCGGGAATTCCTACGAGCAGTACTTC	CASSYSNPRERGSGNSYEQYF
TRBJ2-7	NA	TRBV12-3/TRBV12-4	NA	TGTGCCAGCAGTGGGGACCCTCGCGAGCAGTACTTC	CASSGDPREQYF
TRBJ1-5	NA	TRBV6-1	NA	TGTGCCTCCCGGAGGGACCCCTCCCAGTATAGCAATCAGCCCCAGCATTTT	CASRRDPSQYSNQPQHF
TRBJ2-3	NA	TRBV12-3/TRBV12-4	NA	TGTGCCACCCAGATGATGGATACGCAGTATTTT	CATQMMDTQYF
TRBJ2-3	NA	TRBV7-8	many	TGTGCCAGCACAGCCTTAGTAGGCGTAAGCACAGATACGCAGTATTTT	CASTALVGVSTDTQYF
TRBJ2-3	TRBD2	TRBV4-2	NA	TGTGCCAGCAGCCAAGGCGGGGGAGTAGGTGATACGCAGTATTTT	CASSQGGGVGDTQYF
TRBJ2-1	NA	TRBV18	NA	TGTGCCAGCTCACCACCGAGCCGGGTCCGGCTCAATGAGCAGTTCTTC	CASSPPSRVRLNEQFF
TRBJ2-1	NA	TRBV6-6	NA	TGTGCCAGCAGTTACGTCGAGCGGCCCACCCCCTACAATGAGCAGTTCTTC	CASSYVERPTPYNEQFF
TRBJ1-4	NA	TRBV28	few	TGTGCTAGCAGCTTCCGTAAAACAGGGAGCCTTAATGAAAAACTGTTTTTT	CASSFRKTGSLNEKLFF
TRBJ1-5	NA	TRBV6-6	few	TGTGCCAGCAGAACCCACAGAAAAGATCAGCCCCAGCATTTT	CASRTHRKDQPQHF
TRBJ2-5	NA	TRBV4-3	few	TGCGCCAGCAGCCAAGATTTAAGTGGACCGAATTTAGAGACCCAGTACTTC	CASSQDLSGPNLETQYF
TRBJ2-1	NA	TRBV11-2	few	TGTGCCAGCAGCTTAAGGAGGCAGGGACCTTCCTACAATGAGCAGTTCTTC	CASSLRRQGPSYNEQFF
TRBJ1-1	NA	TRBV6-5	NA	TGTGCCAGCAGTTACCAGGGGCTAAAGAACACTGAAGCTTTCTTT	CASSYQGLKNTEAFF
TRBJ1-6	NA	TRBV20-1	NA	TGCAGTGCTAAAATACAGGGCTTGGGATCACCCCTCCACTTT	CSAKIQGLGSPLHF
TRBJ1-1	NA	TRBV2	few	TGTGCCAGCACCGTGGGAGGGTCGGGAACTGAAGCTTTCTTT	CASTVGGSGTEAFF
TRBJ2-1	NA	TRBV12-3/TRBV12-4	NA	TGTGCCAGCAGTCTGTACGGGGGCTCCTACAATGAGCAGTTCTTC	CASSLYGGSYNEQFF
TRBJ2-6	TRBD2	TRBV7-9	many	TGTGCCAGCAGCTTAGGATCAGCGGGAGCGTCTGGGGCCAACGTCCTGACTTTC	CASSLGSAGASGANVLTF
TRBJ2-3	NA	TRBV7-6	NA	TGTGCCAGCAGCTTACCCCCGGGAAGGGGGGCCACAGATACGCAGTATTTT	CASSLPPGRGATDTQYF
TRBJ1-5	TRBD1	TRBV6-1	few	TGTGCCAGCAGACGGGACAGGGGAGAGGATCAGCCCCAGCATTTT	CASRRDRGEDQPQHF
TRBJ1-6	NA	TRBV11-2	NA	TGTGCCAGCAGCTTAGATACGGGGAGCTCCTATAATTCACCCCTCCACTTT	CASSLDTGSSYNSPLHF
TRBJ2-7	NA	TRBV4-3	once	TGCGCCAGCAGCCAAGGGAACTGGCAGGGTACCTACGAGCAGTACTTC	CASSQGNWQGTYEQYF
TRBJ1-1	NA	TRBV4-1	NA	TGCGCCAGCAGCCAAGAAGACCGGGACGGAGCTTTCTTT	CASSQEDRDGAFF
TRBJ1-5	NA	TRBV7-8	NA	TGTGCCAGCAGCTACTTTAATCAGCCCCAGCATTTT	CASSYFNQPQHF
TRBJ1-1	TRBD1	TRBV5-5	NA	TGTGCCAGCAGCCGCGCAGACAGGGGTAACACTGAAGCTTTCTTT	CASSRADRGNTEAFF
TRBJ1-5	NA	TRBV20-1	few	TGCAGTGCCCAGGTGGGGGGCAATCAGCCCCAGCATTTT	CSAQVGGNQPQHF
TRBJ2-7	TRBD1	TRBV7-2	NA	TGTGCCAGCAGCTCCCAGGGGGCAACCAACGAGCAGTACTTC	CASSSQGATNEQYF
TRBJ2-3	TRBD2	TRBV11-2	NA	TGTGCCAGCAGCGGCGACGGGGGGGGTACGCAGTATTTT	CASSGDGGGTQYF
TRBJ2-5	NA	TRBV7-9	NA	TGTGCCAGCACCCCCCCTCCGAGTCAAGAGACCCAGTACTTC	CASTPPPSQETQYF
TRBJ2-3	TRBD1	TRBV2	few	TGTGCCAGCCCGGGACAGGGGAGAGATACGCAGTATTTT	CASPGQGRDTQYF
TRBJ2-1	TRBD1	TRBV4-3	few	TGCGCCAGCAGCCCAGGACAGGGGGCCGGACGGAATGAGCAGTTCTTC	CASSPGQGAGRNEQFF
TRBJ2-1	NA	TRBV7-2	NA	TGTGCCAGCAGCTTTGGGGGAGTTGGGATGAATGAGCAGTTCTTC	CASSFGGVGMNEQFF
TRBJ2-7	NA	TRBV7-4	NA	TGTGCCAGCAGCCTAGGCAGCATGCGGGGTTACGAGCAGTACTTC	CASSLGSMRGYEQYF
TRBJ1-4	TRBD1	TRBV6-1	NA	TGTGCCAGCAGTGAAACTTGGGGACAGACCGAAAAACTGTTTTTT	CASSETWGQTEKLFF
TRBJ2-1	NA	TRBV3-1	few	TGTGCCAGCAGCTTCATGGGGGGTAACGTTCGGGAGCAGTTCTTC	CASSFMGGNVREQFF
TRBJ2-5	NA	TRBV28	few	TGTGCCAGCAGTTTAGGAGGGGTGGCGCAAGAGACCCAGTACTTC	CASSLGGVAQETQYF
TRBJ2-3	NA	TRBV15	few	TGTGCCACCAGCGGAGCGGGAGATACGCAGTATTTT	CATSGAGDTQYF
TRBJ2-5	NA	TRBV7-6	many	TGTGCCAGCAGCATGGAAGAGACCCAGTACTTC	CASSMEETQYF
TRBJ2-3	NA	TRBV7-8	few	TGTGCCAGCAGCTCCCCTTTTTGGGGCACAGATACGCAGTATTTT	CASSSPFWGTDTQYF
TRBJ2-3	NA	TRBV5-5	NA	TGTGCCAGCAGCTTCCGACAGGTCACAGATACGCAGTATTTT	CASSFRQVTDTQYF
TRBJ2-3	TRBD2	TRBV20-1	NA	TGCAGTGCTAACCCCGGACTAGCTCCAGATACGCAGTATTTT	CSANPGLAPDTQYF
TRBJ2-1	TRBD2	TRBV20-1	NA	TGCAGTGCTAGAGTGTTGGCGGGGGGTCCCTACAATGAGCAGTTCTTC	CSARVLAGGPYNEQFF
TRBJ1-1	NA	TRBV10-3	few	TGTGCCATCGCCAGCGTTAGGGACACTGAAGCTTTCTTT	CAIASVRDTEAFF
TRBJ1-1	NA	TRBV19	NA	TGTGCCAGTGGCGACCCGGGGGGCGCGGGGACTGAAGCTTTCTTT	CASGDPGGAGTEAFF
TRBJ1-1	NA	TRBV4-3	few	TGCGCCAGCAGCCACACAGGGACGAACACTGAAGCTTTCTTT	CASSHTGTNTEAFF
TRBJ1-2	NA	TRBV7-2	many	TGTGCCAGCAGCTTAGAACCAGGTTATGGCTACACCTTC	CASSLEPGYGYTF
TRBJ1-2	TRBD1	TRBV15	NA	TGTGCCACCAGCAAAGGACAGGCTGGCTACACCTTC	CATSKGQAGYTF
TRBJ2-1	NA	TRBV14	NA	TGTGCCAGCAGCCACGACACCATGGGTGAGCAGTTCTTC	CASSHDTMGEQFF